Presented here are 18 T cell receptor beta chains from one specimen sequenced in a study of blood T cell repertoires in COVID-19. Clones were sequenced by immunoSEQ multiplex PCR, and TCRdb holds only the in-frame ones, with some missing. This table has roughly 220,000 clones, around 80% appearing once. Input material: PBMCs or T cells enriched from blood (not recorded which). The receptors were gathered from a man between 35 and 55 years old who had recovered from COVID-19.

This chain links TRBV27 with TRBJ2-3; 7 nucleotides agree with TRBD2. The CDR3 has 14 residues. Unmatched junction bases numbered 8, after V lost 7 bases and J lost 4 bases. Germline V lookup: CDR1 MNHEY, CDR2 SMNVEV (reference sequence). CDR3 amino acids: CASKRGRASDTQYF. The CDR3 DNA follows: TGTGCCAGCAAGCGGGGCAGGGCCTCAGATACGCAGTATTTT.

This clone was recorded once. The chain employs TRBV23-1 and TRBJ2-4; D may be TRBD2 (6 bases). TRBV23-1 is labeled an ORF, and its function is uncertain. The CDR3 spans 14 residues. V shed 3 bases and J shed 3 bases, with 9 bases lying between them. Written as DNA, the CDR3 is TGCGCCAGCAGTCACACAGCGGGCAAAAACATTCAGTACTTC. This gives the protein CASSHTAGKNIQYF.

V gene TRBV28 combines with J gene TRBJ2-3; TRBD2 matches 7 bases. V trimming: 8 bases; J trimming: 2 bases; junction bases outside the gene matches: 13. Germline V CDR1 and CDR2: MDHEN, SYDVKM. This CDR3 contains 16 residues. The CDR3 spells CASGLGRGSYTDTQYF. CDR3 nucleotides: TGTGCCAGCGGATTAGGGCGGGGGAGTTACACAGATACGCAGTATTTT.

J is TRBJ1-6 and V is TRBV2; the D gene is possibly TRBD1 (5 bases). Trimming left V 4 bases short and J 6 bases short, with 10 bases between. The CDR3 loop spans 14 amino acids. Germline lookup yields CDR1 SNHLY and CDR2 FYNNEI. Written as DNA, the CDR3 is TGTGCCAGCAGTGGACAGAGCCCTAATTCACCCCTCCACTTT. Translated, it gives CASSGQSPNSPLHF. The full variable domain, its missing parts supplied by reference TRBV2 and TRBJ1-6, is EPEVTQTPSHQVTQMGQEVILRCVPISNHLYFYWYRQILGQKVEFLVSFYNNEISEKSEIFDDQFSVERPDGSNFTLKIRSTKLEDSAMYFCASSGQSPNSPLHFGNGTRLTVT.

The CDR3 loop reads CASSLAGALAKNIQYF. In nucleotides, the CDR3 is TGTGCCAGCAGCTTGGCCGGAGCCCTAGCCAAAAACATTCAGTACTTC. This rearrangement joins TRBV5-4 to TRBJ2-4; D remains unclear. Germline V gene lookup returns CDR1 SGHNT and CDR2 YYREEE (reference sequence). This CDR3 region has 16 residues. V was pared by 0 bases and J by 0 bases, with 10 bases between.

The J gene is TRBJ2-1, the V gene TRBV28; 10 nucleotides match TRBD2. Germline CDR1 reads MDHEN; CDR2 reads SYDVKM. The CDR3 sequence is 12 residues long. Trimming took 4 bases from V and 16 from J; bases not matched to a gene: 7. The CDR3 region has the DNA TGTGCCAGCAGTTGGCTAGCGGGGGAAGCCTTCTTC. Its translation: CASSWLAGEAFF.

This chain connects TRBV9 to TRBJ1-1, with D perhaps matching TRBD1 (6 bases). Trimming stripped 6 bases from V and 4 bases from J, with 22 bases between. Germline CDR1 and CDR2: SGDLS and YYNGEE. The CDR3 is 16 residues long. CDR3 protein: CASTSNRVGGSTEAFF. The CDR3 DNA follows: TGTGCCAGCACCTCAAACAGGGTTGGGGGTAGCACTGAAGCTTTCTTT.

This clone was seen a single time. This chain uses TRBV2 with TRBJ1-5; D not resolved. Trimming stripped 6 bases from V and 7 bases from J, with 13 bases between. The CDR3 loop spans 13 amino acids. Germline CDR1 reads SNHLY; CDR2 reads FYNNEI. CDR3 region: CASRITREQPQHF. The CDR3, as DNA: TGTGCCAGCAGGATTACAAGGGAGCAGCCCCAGCATTTT.

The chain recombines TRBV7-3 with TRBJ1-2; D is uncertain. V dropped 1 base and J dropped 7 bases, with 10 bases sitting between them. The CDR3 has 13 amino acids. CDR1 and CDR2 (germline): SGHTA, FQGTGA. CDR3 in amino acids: CASSLNRVLGYTF. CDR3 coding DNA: TGTGCCAGCAGCTTAAACCGGGTCCTTGGCTACACCTTC.

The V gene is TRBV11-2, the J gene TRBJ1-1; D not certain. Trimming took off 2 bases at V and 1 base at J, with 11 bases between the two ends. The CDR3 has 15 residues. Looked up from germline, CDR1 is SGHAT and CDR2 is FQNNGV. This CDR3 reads CASSLMRQENTEAFF. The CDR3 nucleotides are TGTGCCAGCAGCTTAATGCGCCAGGAGAACACTGAAGCTTTCTTT.

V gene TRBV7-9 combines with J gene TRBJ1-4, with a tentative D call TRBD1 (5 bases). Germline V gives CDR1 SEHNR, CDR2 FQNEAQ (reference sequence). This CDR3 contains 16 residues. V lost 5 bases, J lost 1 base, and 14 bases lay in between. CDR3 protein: CASSPRAGGTNEKLFF. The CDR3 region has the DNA TGTGCCAGCAGCCCAAGGGCCGGGGGAACTAATGAAAAACTGTTTTTT.

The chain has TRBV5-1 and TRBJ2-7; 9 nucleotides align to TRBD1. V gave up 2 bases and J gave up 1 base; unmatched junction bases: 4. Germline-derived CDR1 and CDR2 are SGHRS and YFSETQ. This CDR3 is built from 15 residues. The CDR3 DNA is TGCGCCAGCAGCTTTGACAGGGGGTCATCCTACGAGCAGTACTTC. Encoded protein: CASSFDRGSSYEQYF.

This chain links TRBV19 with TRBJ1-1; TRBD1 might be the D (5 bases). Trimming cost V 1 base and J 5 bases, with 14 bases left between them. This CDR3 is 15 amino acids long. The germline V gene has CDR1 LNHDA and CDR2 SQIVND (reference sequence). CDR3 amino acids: CASSIGNRLRTEAFF. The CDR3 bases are TGTGCCAGTAGTATAGGTAACAGGTTGCGGACTGAAGCTTTCTTT.

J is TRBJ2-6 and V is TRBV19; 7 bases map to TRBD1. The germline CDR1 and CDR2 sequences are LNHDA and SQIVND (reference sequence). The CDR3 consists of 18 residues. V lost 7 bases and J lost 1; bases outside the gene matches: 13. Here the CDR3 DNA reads TGTGCCAGTACCATAAGGGGGCTGATAAAGTCTGGGGCCAACGTCCTGACTTTC. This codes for CASTIRGLIKSGANVLTF.

The chain's CDR3 is CASSLVSGSYEQYF. The CDR3 coding sequence is TGCGCCAGCAGCTTGGTTAGCGGGAGCTACGAGCAGTACTTC. V is TRBV5-1 and J is TRBJ2-7; TRBD2 agrees at 9 bases. With 0 bases clipped from V and 3 bases from J, the junction kept 1 base outside the gene matches. The germline CDR1 and CDR2 sequences are SGHRS and YFSETQ. The CDR3 length is 14 residues.

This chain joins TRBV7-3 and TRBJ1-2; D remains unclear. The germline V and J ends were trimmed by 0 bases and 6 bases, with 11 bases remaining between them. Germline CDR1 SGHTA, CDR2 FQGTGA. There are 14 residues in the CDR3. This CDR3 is CASSLTRVANGYTF. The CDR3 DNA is TGTGCCAGCAGCTTAACCCGGGTAGCGAATGGCTACACCTTC.

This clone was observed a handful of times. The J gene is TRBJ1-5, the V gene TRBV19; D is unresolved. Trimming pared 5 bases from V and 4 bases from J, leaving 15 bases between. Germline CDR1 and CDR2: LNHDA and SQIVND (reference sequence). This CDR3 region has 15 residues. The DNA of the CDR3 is TGTGCCAGTAGTCGGGTCCGGAAACCAAATCAGCCCCAGCATTTT. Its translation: CASSRVRKPNQPQHF.

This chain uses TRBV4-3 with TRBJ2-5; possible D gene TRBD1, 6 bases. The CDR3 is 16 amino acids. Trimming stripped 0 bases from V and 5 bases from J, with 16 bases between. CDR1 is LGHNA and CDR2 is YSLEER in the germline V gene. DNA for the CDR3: TGCGCCAGCAGCCAAGAGGGGGCCCTAAGTGGGGAGACCCAGTACTTC. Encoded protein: CASSQEGALSGETQYF.